This entry concerns a single T cell receptor (beta chain). This sample was taken from a study of OX40 agonist ivuxolimab in advanced cancers. Study summary: Patients enrolled in dose escalation were diagnosed with hepatocellular carcinoma, melanoma, renal cell or head and neck cancer.

Using immunoSEQ multiplex PCR, the repertoire was profiled, and TCRdb retains in-frame clones only, with some absent. The sample has roughly 20,000 clones, roughly four fifths seen once. CDR3 length: 15 amino acids. V lost 4 bases, J lost 2 bases, and 13 bases lay in between. From germline, CDR1 is MDHEN and CDR2 SYDVKM. The clonotype comes from an adult with an advanced solid tumor such as melanoma, head and neck, liver or kidney cancer. Sequencing was performed on CD4+ or CD8+ T cells sorted from blood, taken in a trial of the OX40 agonist ivuxolimab. The rearrangement joins TRBV28 to TRBJ2-3; D unclear. CDR3: CASSSGDLPTDTQYF. CDR3 DNA: TGTGCCAGCAGTTCCGGAGATCTCCCCACAGATACGCAGTATTTT.